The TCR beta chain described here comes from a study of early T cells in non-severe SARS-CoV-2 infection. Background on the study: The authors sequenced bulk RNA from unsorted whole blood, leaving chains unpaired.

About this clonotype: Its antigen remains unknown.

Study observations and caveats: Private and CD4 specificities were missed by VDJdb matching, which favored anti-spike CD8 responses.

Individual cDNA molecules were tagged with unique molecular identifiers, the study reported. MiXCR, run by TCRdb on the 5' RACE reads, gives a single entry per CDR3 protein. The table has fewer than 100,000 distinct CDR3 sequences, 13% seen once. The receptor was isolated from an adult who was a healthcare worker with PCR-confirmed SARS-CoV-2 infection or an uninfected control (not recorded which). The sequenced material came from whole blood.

The CDR3 region has the DNA TGCAGTTTCCTCTCCCTAGCGGGGGAAGAGACCCAGTACTTC. Translating it yields CSFLSLAGEETQYF. The chain combines TRBV20-1 with TRBJ2-5; 10 bases agree with TRBD2. Trimming took 8 bases from V and 3 from J; bases not matched to a gene: 9. The V gene's germline CDR1 is DFQATT and CDR2 SNEGSKA (reference sequence). The CDR3 length is 14 residues.